One sample yielded the 14 T cell receptor beta chains listed below, sequenced in a study of T cells after yellow fever vaccination. TCRdb used MiXCR to reprocess the 5' RACE reads, holding one entry per CDR3 protein. The repertoire holds 280,000 or so distinct CDR3 sequences, with roughly 9% as singletons. The sequencing used CD4+ T cells sorted from PBMCs, collected 5 days after the yellow fever booster vaccination. These receptors were collected from a man between 18 and 29 years old who received the YFV17D yellow fever vaccine.

This clonotype has at least ten counts. The V gene is TRBV7-2, the J gene TRBJ2-2; maybe TRBD1 (5 bases). The V end lost 1 base, the J end lost 7 bases, and 7 bases lay between the germline ends. This CDR3 has 13 amino acids. From germline, CDR1 is SGHTA and CDR2 FQGNSA. CDR3 DNA: TGTGCCAGCAGCTTAGTGGGGCTCGGGGAGCTGTTTTTT. Its translation: CASSLVGLGELFF.

The gene calls are TRBV24-1 and TRBJ1-1; no reliable D call. The CDR3 extends over 13 amino acids. Germline V CDR1 and CDR2: KGHDR, SFDVKD. Deletions cut 3 bases from V and 8 bases from J, with 12 bases between. CDR3 sequence: CATSDPGRPEAFF. In nucleotides, the CDR3 is TGTGCCACCAGTGATCCTGGACGGCCCGAAGCTTTCTTT.

Only a few counts were recorded for this clonotype. The rearrangement links TRBV30 to TRBJ2-1, with TRBD1 as a possible D gene (5 bases). The CDR3 spans 13 residues. CDR1 and CDR2 (germline): GTSNPN, SVGIG (reference sequence). The V end lost 5 bases, the J end lost 4 bases, and 12 bases lay between the germline ends. The CDR3 region is CAWQTTDYNEQFF. Here the CDR3 DNA reads TGTGCCTGGCAAACGACAGATTACAATGAGCAGTTCTTC.

This sequence joins TRBV11-2 and TRBJ2-6, with D unclear. Germline-derived CDR1 and CDR2 are SGHAT and FQNNGV. Between the trimmed V and J ends, which lost 1 base and 3 bases, there was a span of 4 bases. The CDR3 is 14 residues long. This chain's CDR3 is CASSLVGGANVLTF. The CDR3 DNA follows: TGTGCCAGCAGCTTAGTTGGTGGGGCCAACGTCCTGACTTTC.

The chain is built from TRBV28 and TRBJ2-3; D is unresolved. This CDR3 comprises 15 residues. V lost 2 bases to trimming and J lost 5 bases, with 14 bases between them. Per the germline V gene, CDR1 is MDHEN and CDR2 is SYDVKM. CDR3 DNA sequence: TGTGCCAGCAGTTTACCCCCGGGCAGGAGAGATACGCAGTATTTT. Protein sequence: CASSLPPGRRDTQYF.

This sequence joins TRBV7-3 and TRBJ2-6, with 9 bases identical to TRBD1. CDR1 SGHTA and CDR2 FQGTGA come from the germline V gene. The CDR3 contains 19 residues. J lost 1 base, V lost 1 base, and 8 bases had no gene match. This chain's CDR3 is CASSLKRDREVSGANVLTF. The CDR3 DNA sequence: TGTGCCAGCAGCTTAAAGCGGGACAGGGAAGTTTCTGGGGCCAACGTCCTGACTTTC.

This clonotype was found a few times. The gene calls are TRBV3-1 and TRBJ2-3; the match to TRBD2 covers 10 bases. The CDR3 runs to 16 residues. Germline V gene lookup returns CDR1 LGHDT and CDR2 YNNKEL (reference sequence). The ends lost 1 base at V and 4 bases at J; junction bases unmatched: 5. The CDR3 here is CASSQGFSGGADTQYF. For the CDR3, the DNA is TGTGCCAGCAGCCAAGGTTTCAGCGGGGGGGCAGATACGCAGTATTTT.

This clonotype was detected ten times or more. The J gene is TRBJ2-2, the V gene TRBV4-3; D not resolved. Per the germline V gene, CDR1 is LGHNA and CDR2 is YSLEER. The CDR3 length is 15 residues. Trimming removed 0 bases from V and 8 bases from J, with 13 bases in between. In DNA, the CDR3 is TGCGCCAGCAGCCAAGATGTAGGCGGTTTTGGGGAGCTGTTTTTT. Translated, it gives CASSQDVGGFGELFF.

Regarding this clonotype: At one end, the junction sequence differs from germline, possibly due to a read error. CDR3 amino acids: CASSLITGGESQYF. The DNA of the CDR3 is TGTGCCAGCAGCTTGATAACCGGGGGAGAGAGCCAGTACTTC. The J gene is TRBJ2-5, the V gene TRBV5-5, with D maybe TRBD2 (6 bases). The CDR3 has 14 residues. Germline lookup yields CDR1 SGHKS and CDR2 YYEKEE (reference sequence).

In this sample, this clonotype turned up many times. The J gene is TRBJ2-5, the V gene TRBV12-3 or TRBV12-4; D unclear. Trimming left V 8 bases short and J 0 bases short, with 10 bases between. This CDR3 is built from 13 residues. In DNA form, the CDR3 reads TGTGCCAGCGTCTCCTATAACCAAGAGACCCAGTACTTC. It codes for CASVSYNQETQYF.

This clonotype came up a few times. This chain links TRBV7-2 with TRBJ1-3, with unresolved D. Germline values: CDR1 SGHTA, CDR2 FQGNSA. V lost 1 base and J 2 bases, leaving 6 bases between the germline ends. CDR3 length: 14 amino acids. CDR3 sequence reads: CASSLGYPGNTIYF. The DNA of the CDR3 is TGTGCCAGCAGCTTAGGTTACCCTGGAAACACCATATATTTT.

The chain recombines TRBV11-3 with TRBJ1-6; tentative D call: TRBD1 (6 bases). The germline V gene encodes CDR1 SGHNT and CDR2 YENEEA. This CDR3 spans 16 amino acids. Trimming took 8 bases from V and 7 from J, leaving 21 bases between them. In DNA form, the CDR3 reads TGTGCCAGCCCAAAACACGGACAGTATGAAAATTCACCCCTCCACTTT. Protein product: CASPKHGQYENSPLHF.

This clonotype was counted many times. This chain joins TRBV6-6 and TRBJ1-4; unclear D gene. The CDR3 contains 11 residues. Trimming stripped 5 bases from V and 7 bases from J, with 5 bases between. Germline CDR1 and CDR2: MNHNY and SVGAGI (reference sequence). The CDR3 spells CASSGGEKLFF. Here the CDR3 DNA reads TGTGCCAGCAGTGGCGGTGAAAAACTGTTTTTT.

The gene calls are TRBV27 and TRBJ1-2, with 8 nucleotides matching TRBD1. Per germline, CDR1 MNHEY and CDR2 SMNVEV (reference sequence). V dropped 6 bases and J dropped 4; count of bases not matched to a gene: 10. The CDR3 contains 15 residues. The DNA for the CDR3 is TGTGCCAGCAGAGCGTCCGGGACAGGATCCTATGGCTACACCTTC. This gives the protein CASRASGTGSYGYTF.